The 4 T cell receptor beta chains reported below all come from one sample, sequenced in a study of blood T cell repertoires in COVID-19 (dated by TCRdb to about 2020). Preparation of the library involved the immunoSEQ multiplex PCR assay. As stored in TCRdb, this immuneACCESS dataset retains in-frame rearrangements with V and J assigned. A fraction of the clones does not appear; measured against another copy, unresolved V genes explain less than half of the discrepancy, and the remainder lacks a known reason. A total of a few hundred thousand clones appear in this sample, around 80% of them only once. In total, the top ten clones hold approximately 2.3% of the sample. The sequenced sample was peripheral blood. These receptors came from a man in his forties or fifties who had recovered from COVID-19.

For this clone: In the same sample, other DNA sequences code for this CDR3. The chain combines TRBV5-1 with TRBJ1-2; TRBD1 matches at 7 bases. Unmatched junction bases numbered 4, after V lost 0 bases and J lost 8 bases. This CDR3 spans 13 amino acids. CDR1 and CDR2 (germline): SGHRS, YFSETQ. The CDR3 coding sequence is TGCGCCAGCAGCTTGGAAGGGGGCTACGGCTACACCTTC. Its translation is CASSLEGGYGYTF.

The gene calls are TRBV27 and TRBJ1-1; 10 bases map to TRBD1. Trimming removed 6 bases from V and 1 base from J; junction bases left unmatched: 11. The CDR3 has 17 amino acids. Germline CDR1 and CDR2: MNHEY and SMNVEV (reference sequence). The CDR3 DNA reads TGTGCCAGCAGACTCCGGGACAGGGGCCCACCGAACACTGAAGCTTTCTTT. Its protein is CASRLRDRGPPNTEAFF.

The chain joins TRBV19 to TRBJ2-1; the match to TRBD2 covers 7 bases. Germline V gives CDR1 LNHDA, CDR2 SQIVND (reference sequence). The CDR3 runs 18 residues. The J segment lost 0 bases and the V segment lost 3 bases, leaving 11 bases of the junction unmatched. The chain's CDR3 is CASSIGRGVLSSYNEQFF. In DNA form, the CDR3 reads TGTGCCAGTAGTATTGGTCGGGGGGTTCTAAGCTCCTACAATGAGCAGTTCTTC. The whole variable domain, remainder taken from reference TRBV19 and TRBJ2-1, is DGGITQSPKYLFRKEGQNVTLSCEQNLNHDAMYWYRQDPGQGLRLIYYSQIVNDFQKGDIAEGYSVSREKKESFPLTVTSAQKNPTAFYLCASSIGRGVLSSYNEQFFGPGTRLTVL.

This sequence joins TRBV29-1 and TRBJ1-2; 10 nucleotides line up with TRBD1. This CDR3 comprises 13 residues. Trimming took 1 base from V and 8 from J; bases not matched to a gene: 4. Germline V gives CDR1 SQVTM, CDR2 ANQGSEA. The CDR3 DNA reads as TGCAGCGTTGAAGTAGGACAGGGGGAAGGCTACACCTTC. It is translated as CSVEVGQGEGYTF.